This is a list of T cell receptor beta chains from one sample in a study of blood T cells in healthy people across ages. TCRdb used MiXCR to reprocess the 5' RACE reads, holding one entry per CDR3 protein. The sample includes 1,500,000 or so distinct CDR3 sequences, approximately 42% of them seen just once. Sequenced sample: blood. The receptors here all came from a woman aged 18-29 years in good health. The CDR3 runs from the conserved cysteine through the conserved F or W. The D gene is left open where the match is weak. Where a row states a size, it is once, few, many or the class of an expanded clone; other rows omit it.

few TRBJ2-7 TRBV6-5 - TGTGCCAGCAGTCCGGACGGACGTCCGACCTACGAGCAGTACTTC CASSPDGRPTYEQYF
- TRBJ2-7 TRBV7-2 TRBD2 TGTGCCTGCAGCTCCGTAGCGGGAGGGTCCTACGAGCAGTACTTC CACSSVAGGSYEQYF
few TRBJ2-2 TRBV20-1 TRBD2 TGCAGTGCTAGAGGACTAGCGGGAGTATCCGGGGAGCTGTTTTTT CSARGLAGVSGELFF
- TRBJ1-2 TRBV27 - TGTACCAGCAGTTCAGCTAACTATGGCTACACCTTC CTSSSANYGYTF
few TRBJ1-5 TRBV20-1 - TGCAGTGCTACCAAGACGGACACCAAGAATCAGCCCCAGCATTTT CSATKTDTKNQPQHF
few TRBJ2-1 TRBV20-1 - TGCAGTGCTAGAGATATGAGACAGGCAGGCAATGAGCAGTTCTTC CSARDMRQAGNEQFF
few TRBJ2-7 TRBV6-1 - TGTGCCAGCAGTGACCCGTTATACGTCCACGAGCAGTACTTC CASSDPLYVHEQYF
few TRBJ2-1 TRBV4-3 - TGCGCCAGCAGCCCCCGTGGAGGAGGTGGGGATGAGCAGTTCTTC CASSPRGGGGDEQFF
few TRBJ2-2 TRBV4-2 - TGTGCCAGCAGCCAAGTACGGGGGAACGGGGAGCTGTTTTTT CASSQVRGNGELFF
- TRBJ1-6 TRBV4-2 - TGTGCCAGCAGCCAAGAGGACGTATGGGGGAATTCACCCCTCCACTTT CASSQEDVWGNSPLHF
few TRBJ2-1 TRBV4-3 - TGCGCCAGCAGCCAACCATCTATAGCGGGCCAGGGGAATGAGCAGTTCTTC CASSQPSIAGQGNEQFF
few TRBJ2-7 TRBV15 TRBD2 TGTGCCACCAGCAGAGATTTAGCGGGCCCCTACGAGCAGTACTTC CATSRDLAGPYEQYF
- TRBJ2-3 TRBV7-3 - TGTGCCAGCAGCTTAAGGCCGACGGGGTTGGGTGCTAGCACAGATACGCAGTATTTT CASSLRPTGLGASTDTQYF
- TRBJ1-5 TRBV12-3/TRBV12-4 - TGTGCCAGCAGTTACTTGGTAGCCCAGCCCCAGCATTTT CASSYLVAQPQHF
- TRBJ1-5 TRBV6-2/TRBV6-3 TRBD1 TGTGCCAGCAGCAGGAGGTACAGGGGATCCCAGCCCCAGCATTTT CASSRRYRGSQPQHF
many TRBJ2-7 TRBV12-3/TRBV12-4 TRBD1 TGTGCCAGCAGTGTCCCAGGGGGCGGTGTCTACGAGCAGTACTTC CASSVPGGGVYEQYF
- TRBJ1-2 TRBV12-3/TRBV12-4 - TGTGCCAGCAGTTTAGCGGGGGAGGGGCTCTATGGCTACACCTTC CASSLAGEGLYGYTF
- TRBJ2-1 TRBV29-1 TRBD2 TGCAGCGTTGAGGATGTTCTAGCGGGGGGGCTTGGCAATGAGCAGTTCTTC CSVEDVLAGGLGNEQFF
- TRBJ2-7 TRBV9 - TGTGCCAGCAGCGCGCTTAGTGTCCACGAGCAGTACTTC CASSALSVHEQYF
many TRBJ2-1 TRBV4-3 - TGCGCCAGCAGCTTGAGCGATTCCTACAATGAGCAGTTCTTC CASSLSDSYNEQFF
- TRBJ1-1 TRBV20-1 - TGCAGTGCTAGTGTCCCGGGAATTAACACTGAAGCTTTCTTT CSASVPGINTEAFF
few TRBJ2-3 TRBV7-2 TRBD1 TGTGCCAGCAGCCAAACAGGGGGCACGAGCACAGATACGCAGTATTTT CASSQTGGTSTDTQYF
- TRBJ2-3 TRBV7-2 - TGTGCCAGCAGAGTACAGGGACATACGCAGTATTTT CASRVQGHTQYF
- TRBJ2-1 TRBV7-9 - TGTGCCAGCAGCTTACCAAACAGGTGGACAGAGACCTACAATGAGCAGTTCTTC CASSLPNRWTETYNEQFF
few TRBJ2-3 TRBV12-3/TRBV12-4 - TGTGCCAGCAGTTTCTGGGCAGGGCGAGCAGAGGATACGCAGTATTTT CASSFWAGRAEDTQYF
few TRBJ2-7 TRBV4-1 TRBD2 TGCGCCAGCAGCCAAGCTTCGGGGGAGGGCCAATACGAGCAGTACTTC CASSQASGEGQYEQYF
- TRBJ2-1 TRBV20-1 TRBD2 TGCAGTGCCTCCTCAGCGGGGGGTTACAATGAGCAGTTCTTC CSASSAGGYNEQFF
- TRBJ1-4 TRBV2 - TGTGCCAGCAAGACAGAAAAACTGTTTTTT CASKTEKLFF
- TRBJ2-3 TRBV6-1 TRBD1 TGTGCCAGCAGCCACTTTTCCGGGACAGGGCTAACAGATACGCAGTATTTT CASSHFSGTGLTDTQYF
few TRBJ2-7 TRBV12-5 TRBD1 TGTGCTAGTGGTTTAGGACAGGGTCCCTACGAGCAGTACTTC CASGLGQGPYEQYF
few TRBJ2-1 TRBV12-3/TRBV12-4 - TGTGCCAGCAACCTGGTGGGGGCCCACTCCTCCTACAATGAGCAGTTCTTC CASNLVGAHSSYNEQFF
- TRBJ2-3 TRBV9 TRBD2 TGTGCCAGCAGCAAACCCGCGGGACTAATGGATACGCAGTATTTT CASSKPAGLMDTQYF
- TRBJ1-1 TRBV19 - TGTGCCAGTTGGGGCGGGGAAGCTTTCTTT CASWGGEAFF
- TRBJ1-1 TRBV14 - TGTGCCAGCAGCGGGGCGGCGGGGTACACTGAAGCTTTCTTT CASSGAAGYTEAFF
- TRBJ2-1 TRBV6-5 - TGTGCCAGCAGTTACTCGATAAGAGGCTCCTACAATGAGCAGTTCTTC CASSYSIRGSYNEQFF
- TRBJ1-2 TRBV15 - TGTGCCACCAGCAGAGGCGGGGCCACTAACTATGGCTACACCTTC CATSRGGATNYGYTF
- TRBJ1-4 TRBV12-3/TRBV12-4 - TGTGCCAGCAGTTTAGGACAGAGCATGACTAATGAAAAACTGTTTTTT CASSLGQSMTNEKLFF
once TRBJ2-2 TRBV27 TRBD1 TGTGCCAGCAGTTTTAATACAGGGGCCGGGGAGCTGTTTTTT CASSFNTGAGELFF
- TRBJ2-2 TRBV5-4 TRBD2 TGTGCCAGCAGCTTGTCTAGCGGGAGGGCCGAGAACACCGGGGAGCTGTTTTTT CASSLSSGRAENTGELFF
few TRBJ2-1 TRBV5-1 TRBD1 TGCGCCAGCAGCTGGGACAGCTTCAATGAGCAGTTCTTC CASSWDSFNEQFF
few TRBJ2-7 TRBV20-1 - TGCAGTGCCTTCCGGAGGGTACGACAGACCTACGAGCAGTACTTC CSAFRRVRQTYEQYF
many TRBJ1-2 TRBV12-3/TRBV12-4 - TGTGCCAGCAGTTTCCAGGACTATGGCTACACCTTC CASSFQDYGYTF
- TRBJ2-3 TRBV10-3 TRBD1 TGTGCCATCAGTGAGCGACAGGGTTTCACAGATACGCAGTATTTT CAISERQGFTDTQYF
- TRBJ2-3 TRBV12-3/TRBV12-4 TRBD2 TGTGCCAGCAAAGGGACGGGGGGGCCTAAAGATACGCAGTATTTT CASKGTGGPKDTQYF
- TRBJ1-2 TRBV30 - TGTGCCTGGAGCCCGAAAGGGCAGGATTATGGCTACACCTTC CAWSPKGQDYGYTF
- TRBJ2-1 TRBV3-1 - TGTGCCAGCAGCCAACCTGTGGGCAGGACCCCCGCCCAGTTCTTC CASSQPVGRTPAQFF
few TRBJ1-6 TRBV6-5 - TGTGCCACCTCCTTTGACCCCTTCTCCTATAATTCACCCCTCCACTTT CATSFDPFSYNSPLHF
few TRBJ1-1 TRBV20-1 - TGCAGTGCTAGGGTGGGGAATACAGACACTGAAGCTTTCTTT CSARVGNTDTEAFF
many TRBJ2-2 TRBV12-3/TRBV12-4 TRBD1 TGTGCCAGCAGTCCCGCGACAGGGAGGGAGCTGTTTTTT CASSPATGRELFF
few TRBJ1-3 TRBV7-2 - TGTGCCAGCAGCTTAGCACGCTCTGGAAACACCATATATTTT CASSLARSGNTIYF
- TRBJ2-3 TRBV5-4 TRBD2 TGTGCCAGCAACCCAATCGGGGGGATCACAGATACGCAGTATTTT CASNPIGGITDTQYF
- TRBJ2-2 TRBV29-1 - TGCAGCGTTGATATGGCGGGCGTGAACACCGGGGAGCTGTTTTTT CSVDMAGVNTGELFF
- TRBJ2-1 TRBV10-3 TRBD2 TGTGCCATCAGTGATCCAGCGGGGGGTTACAATGAGCAGTTCTTC CAISDPAGGYNEQFF
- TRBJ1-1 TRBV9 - TGTGCCAGCAGCGTAGATTCCCGGAGGGGACACACTGAAGCTTTCTTT CASSVDSRRGHTEAFF
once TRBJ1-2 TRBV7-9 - TGTGCCAGCAGCGTTGCAGGGGCAGGCTATGGCAACACCTTC CASSVAGAGYGNTF